The rows below give T cell receptor beta chains drawn from one sample of a study of blood T cell repertoires in COVID-19. Libraries were prepared by immunoSEQ multiplex PCR; TCRdb keeps only in-frame clonotypes and omits some of them. The sample consists of roughly 260,000 clones, about 89% of them appearing once. The sequencing sample was made of PBMCs or T cells enriched from blood (not recorded which). The receptor set was obtained from a woman under 30 who had recovered from COVID-19. The CDR3 runs from the conserved cysteine through the conserved F or W. A D gene is named only where the DNA matches it firmly. Size values are once, few and many counts, or a class for expanded clones, and some rows have none.

V gene	J gene	CDR3 length	clone size	D gene	CDR3 protein	CDR3 DNA
TRBV21-1	TRBJ1-5	20	.	.	CAILSLGGTGPKYSNQPQHF	TGTGCCATCCTCTCACTGGGGGGGACAGGTCCAAAATATAGCAATCAGCCCCAGCATTTT
TRBV7-9	TRBJ1-2	15	.	TRBD1	CASSLRTGANYGYTF	TGTGCCAGCAGCTTAAGAACAGGGGCAAACTATGGCTACACCTTC
TRBV13	TRBJ1-2	14	.	.	CASSSPGDRYGYTF	TGTGCCAGCAGCTCCCCAGGGGATCGGTATGGCTACACCTTC
TRBV2	TRBJ2-2	17	.	.	CASSGTLGQMNTGELFF	TGTGCCAGCAGTGGGACGTTGGGACAAATGAACACCGGGGAGCTGTTTTTT
TRBV27	TRBJ2-7	11	.	.	CASSLSYEQYF	TGTGCCAGCAGCCTCTCCTACGAGCAGTACTTC
TRBV19	TRBJ1-2	14	.	.	CASSIGSRGDGYTF	TGTGCCAGTAGTATAGGGTCCAGGGGCGATGGCTACACCTTC
TRBV7-9	TRBJ2-5	16	few	TRBD2	CASSRGLAGLQETQYF	TGTGCCAGCAGCAGGGGCCTAGCGGGCCTTCAAGAGACCCAGTACTTC
TRBV6-5	TRBJ2-2	15	.	.	CASSYSVGAAGELFF	TGTGCCAGCAGTTATTCAGTAGGGGCCGCGGGGGAGCTGTTTTTT
TRBV11-3	TRBJ2-5	11	.	.	CASSLEETQYF	TGTGCCAGCAGCCTGGAGGAGACCCAGTACTTC
TRBV6-2/TRBV6-3	TRBJ2-1	14	.	.	CASSGGGFYNEQFF	TGTGCCAGCAGTGGCGGCGGGTTTTACAATGAGCAGTTCTTC
TRBV4-1	TRBJ2-1	16	.	.	CASTDRSGFIYNEQFF	TGCGCCAGCACCGACCGGAGTGGGTTTATCTACAATGAGCAGTTCTTC
TRBV6-2/TRBV6-3	TRBJ1-2	14	.	.	CASSQYPRDIDYTF	TGTGCCAGCAGCCAATACCCCAGGGATATTGACTACACCTTC
TRBV29-1	TRBJ2-1	17	.	.	CSVEDLEDSRSYNEQFF	TGCAGCGTTGAAGATTTAGAGGACAGTCGCTCCTACAATGAGCAGTTCTTC
TRBV5-1	TRBJ1-2	15	.	.	CASSLNQRPSYGYTF	TGCGCCAGCAGCCTTAACCAGAGGCCAAGCTATGGCTACACCTTC
TRBV11-3	TRBJ2-7	17	.	TRBD2	CASSPGLAGGITLEQYF	TGTGCCAGCAGCCCGGGACTAGCGGGGGGGATAACTCTCGAGCAGTACTTC
TRBV25-1	TRBJ1-1	18	.	.	CASSETMGSRGINTEAFF	TGTGCCAGCAGTGAAACTATGGGAAGTCGGGGGATAAACACTGAAGCTTTCTTT
TRBV5-4	TRBJ1-2	17	.	TRBD1	CASSPDRGLSSSWGYTF	TGTGCCAGCAGCCCAGACAGGGGGCTTTCGTCGTCGTGGGGCTACACCTTC
TRBV5-1	TRBJ2-5	21	.	TRBD2	CASSLQVLPGLAGGPQETQYF	TGCGCCAGCAGCCTCCAGGTCCTCCCGGGACTAGCGGGGGGACCTCAAGAGACCCAGTACTTC
TRBV2	TRBJ2-1	14	.	.	CASRGRGTYNEQFF	TGTGCCAGCAGAGGACGGGGAACTTACAATGAGCAGTTCTTC
TRBV5-1	TRBJ2-1	15	.	TRBD1	CASSPQGVSYNEQFF	TGCGCCAGCAGCCCACAGGGGGTATCCTACAATGAGCAGTTCTTC
TRBV5-1	TRBJ2-1	18	.	.	CASSLRQTSALSYNEQFF	TGCGCCAGCAGCTTGCGTCAGACTTCTGCCCTCTCCTACAATGAGCAGTTCTTC
TRBV27	TRBJ2-1	15	once	TRBD2	CASKIAGGSYNEQFF	TGTGCCAGTAAGATAGCGGGGGGTTCCTACAATGAGCAGTTCTTC
TRBV28	TRBJ2-1	18	.	TRBD2	CASSPQGAGTSGTVKQFF	TGTGCCAGCAGTCCGCAGGGGGCGGGGACTAGCGGTACCGTTAAGCAGTTCTTC
TRBV7-8	TRBJ2-2	13	.	.	CASSLINTGELFF	TGTGCCAGCAGCTTAATAAACACCGGGGAGCTGTTTTTT
TRBV9	TRBJ1-2	14	.	.	CASSVGRENYGYTF	TGTGCCAGCAGCGTAGGGAGGGAGAACTATGGCTACACCTTC
TRBV18	TRBJ1-5	13	few	.	CASSPGGNQPQHF	TGTGCCAGCTCACCAGGGGGCAACCAGCCCCAGCATTTT
TRBV2	TRBJ1-5	16	.	TRBD1	CASSEALGQGWQPQHF	TGTGCCAGCAGTGAAGCGCTAGGACAGGGTTGGCAGCCCCAGCATTTT
TRBV4-2	TRBJ1-1	16	.	TRBD1	CASSQPVGQGASEAFF	TGTGCCAGCAGCCAACCCGTTGGACAGGGGGCATCTGAAGCTTTCTTT
TRBV19	TRBJ1-5	14	few	TRBD1	CASSTGGGNQPQHF	TGTGCCAGTAGTACAGGGGGCGGCAATCAGCCCCAGCATTTT
TRBV5-1	TRBJ1-2	14	.	.	CASSLADAGDGYTF	TGCGCCAGCAGCTTGGCCGATGCAGGGGACGGCTACACCTTC
TRBV10-3	TRBJ2-7	14	.	TRBD2	CAISESREGYEQYF	TGTGCCATCAGTGAGTCACGGGAGGGCTACGAGCAGTACTTC
TRBV29-1	TRBJ1-5	13	.	.	CSVVAGGNQPQHF	TGCAGCGTTGTTGCAGGGGGCAATCAGCCCCAGCATTTT
TRBV3-1/TRBV3-2	TRBJ1-1	16	.	TRBD1	CASSQSTGGADTEAFF	TGTGCCAGCAGCCAATCGACAGGGGGCGCAGACACTGAAGCTTTCTTT
TRBV7-2	TRBJ1-2	14	.	TRBD1	CASSSGQGGYGYTF	TGTGCCAGCAGCTCGGGACAGGGGGGGTATGGCTACACCTTC
TRBV30	TRBJ1-4	16	.	.	CASTGPGSPTNEKLFF	TGTGCATCGACAGGCCCAGGCTCACCAACTAATGAAAAACTGTTTTTT
TRBV27	TRBJ1-2	15	.	.	CASSPRLVSAYGYTF	TGTGCCAGCAGTCCCCGCCTTGTTAGCGCCTATGGCTACACCTTC
TRBV28	TRBJ1-5	14	.	TRBD1	CASLRDRDNQPQHF	TGTGCCAGCCTACGGGACAGGGACAATCAGCCCCAGCATTTT
TRBV5-1	TRBJ1-1	17	few	.	CASSLAVRVPQNTEAFF	TGCGCCAGCAGCTTGGCCGTGCGAGTACCTCAGAACACTGAAGCTTTCTTT
TRBV20-1	TRBJ2-1	14	few	.	CSASELISYNEQFF	TGCAGTGCTAGTGAACTAATCTCCTACAATGAGCAGTTCTTC
TRBV11-3	TRBJ2-5	15	.	TRBD2	CASSSAGVTLGTQYF	TGTGCCAGCAGCTCAGCGGGGGTTACCTTGGGGACCCAGTACTTC
TRBV3-1/TRBV3-2	TRBJ1-4	18	few	.	CASSQGLTKGRTNEKLFF	TGTGCCAGCAGCCAAGGACTTACGAAGGGGCGAACTAATGAAAAACTGTTTTTT
TRBV12-5	TRBJ1-5	15	.	.	CASGLGQSSNQPQHF	TGTGCTAGTGGTTTGGGACAGTCAAGCAATCAGCCCCAGCATTTT
TRBV7-6	TRBJ2-7	15	.	TRBD1	CASSLGGTGPYEQYF	TGTGCCAGCAGCTTGGGCGGGACAGGCCCCTACGAGCAGTACTTC
TRBV15	TRBJ2-2	15	.	.	CATSSGGLVTGELFF	TGTGCCACCAGCAGTGGGGGGTTGGTCACCGGGGAGCTGTTTTTT
TRBV4-1	TRBJ2-2	16	.	TRBD1	CASSQPDRGNTGELFF	TGCGCCAGCAGCCAACCTGACAGGGGAAACACCGGGGAGCTGTTTTTT
TRBV11-2	TRBJ1-1	15	.	TRBD1	CASSLGVTGGTEAFF	TGTGCCAGCAGCTTAGGGGTCACAGGGGGCACTGAAGCTTTCTTT
TRBV6-5	TRBJ2-3	15	.	TRBD2	CASRRGGLAGDTQYF	TGTGCCAGCAGGAGGGGAGGACTAGCAGGAGATACGCAGTATTTT
TRBV7-7	TRBJ2-3	14	.	TRBD1	CASSRTGGTDTQYF	TGTGCCAGCAGCCGTACAGGGGGCACAGATACGCAGTATTTT
TRBV18	TRBJ2-7	12	.	TRBD2	CASSRGGDEQYF	TGTGCCAGCTCACGGGGAGGGGACGAGCAGTACTTC
TRBV27	TRBJ2-5	12	.	.	CASSFGGQTQYF	TGTGCCAGCAGTTTCGGGGGGCAGACCCAGTACTTC
TRBV29-1	TRBJ1-1	13	.	TRBD1	CSARTGGNTEAFF	TGCAGCGCCAGGACAGGGGGTAACACTGAAGCTTTCTTT
TRBV30	TRBJ1-2	15	.	.	CAWSGGPESNYGYTF	TGTGCCTGGAGTGGGGGCCCCGAAAGTAACTATGGCTACACCTTC
TRBV5-4	TRBJ1-2	13	.	.	CASSSYRFDGYTF	TGTGCCAGCAGCTCATACAGGTTCGATGGCTACACCTTC
TRBV11-2	TRBJ2-1	13	.	.	CASSWTTYNEQFF	TGTGCCAGCAGCTGGACTACTTACAATGAGCAGTTCTTC
TRBV10-3	TRBJ1-3	17	.	.	CAISPPGGGGLGNTIYF	TGTGCCATCAGCCCCCCGGGGGGGGGTGGACTCGGAAACACCATATATTTT
TRBV5-4	TRBJ2-2	17	once	.	CASSPARSTGNTGELFF	TGTGCCAGCAGCCCCGCCCGGTCCACCGGGAACACCGGGGAGCTGTTTTTT
TRBV28	TRBJ2-7	11	.	.	CASSLPGEQYF	TGTGCCAGCAGTTTACCAGGCGAGCAGTACTTC
TRBV2	TRBJ1-3	13	once	.	CASRLPSGNTIYF	TGTGCCAGCAGACTGCCGTCTGGAAACACCATATATTTT
TRBV12-5	TRBJ1-3	17	.	TRBD1	CASGLVPGTGSGNTIYF	TGTGCTAGTGGTTTGGTACCTGGGACAGGGTCTGGAAACACCATATATTTT
TRBV7-2	TRBJ1-2	14	.	TRBD1	CASSRGQGASGYTF	TGTGCCAGCAGTCGCGGACAGGGGGCGTCTGGCTACACCTTC